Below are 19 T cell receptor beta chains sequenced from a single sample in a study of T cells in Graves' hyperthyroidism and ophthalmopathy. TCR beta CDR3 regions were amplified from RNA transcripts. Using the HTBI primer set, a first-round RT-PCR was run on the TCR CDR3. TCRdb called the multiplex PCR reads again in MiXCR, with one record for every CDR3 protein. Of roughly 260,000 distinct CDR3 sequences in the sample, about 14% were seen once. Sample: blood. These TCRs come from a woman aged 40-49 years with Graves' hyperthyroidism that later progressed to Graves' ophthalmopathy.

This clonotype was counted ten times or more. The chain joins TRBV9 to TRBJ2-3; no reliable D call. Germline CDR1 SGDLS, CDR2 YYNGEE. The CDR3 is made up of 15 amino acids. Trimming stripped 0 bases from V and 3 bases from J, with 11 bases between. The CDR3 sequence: CASSVGALATDTQYF. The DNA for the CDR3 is TGTGCCAGCAGCGTAGGGGCATTAGCAACAGATACGCAGTATTTT.

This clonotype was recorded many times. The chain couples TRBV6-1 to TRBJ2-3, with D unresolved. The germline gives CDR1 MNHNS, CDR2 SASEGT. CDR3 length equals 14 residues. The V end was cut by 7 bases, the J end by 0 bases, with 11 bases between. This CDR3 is CASTLNPSTDTQYF. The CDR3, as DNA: TGTGCCAGCACCCTTAACCCAAGCACAGATACGCAGTATTTT.

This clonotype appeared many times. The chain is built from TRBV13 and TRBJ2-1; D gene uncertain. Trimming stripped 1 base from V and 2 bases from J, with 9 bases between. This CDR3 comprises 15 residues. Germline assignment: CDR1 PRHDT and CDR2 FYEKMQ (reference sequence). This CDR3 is CASSLEAGTYNEQFF. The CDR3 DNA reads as TGTGCCAGCAGCTTAGAGGCAGGAACCTACAATGAGCAGTTCTTC.

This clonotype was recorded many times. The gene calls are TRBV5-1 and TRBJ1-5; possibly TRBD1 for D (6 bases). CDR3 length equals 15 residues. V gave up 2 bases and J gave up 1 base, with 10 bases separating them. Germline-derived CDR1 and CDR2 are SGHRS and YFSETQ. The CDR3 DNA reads TGCGCCAGCAGCTTAACCACAGGGAGCAATCAGCCCCAGCATTTT. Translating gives CASSLTTGSNQPQHF.

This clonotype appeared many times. In DNA, the CDR3 is TGCGCCAGCAGCTCAAACCGGGACTTCTCCTACGAGCAGTACTTC. This translates into CASSSNRDFSYEQYF. The chain combines TRBV4-1 with TRBJ2-7; D may be TRBD2 (6 bases). Germline lookup yields CDR1 MGHRA and CDR2 YSYEKL. Trimming removed 5 bases from V and 0 bases from J, with 14 bases in between. This CDR3 contains 15 residues.

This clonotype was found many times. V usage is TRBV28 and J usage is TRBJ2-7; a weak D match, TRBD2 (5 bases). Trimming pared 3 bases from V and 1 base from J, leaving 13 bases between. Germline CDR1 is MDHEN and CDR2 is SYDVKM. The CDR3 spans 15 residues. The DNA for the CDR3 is TGTGCCAGCAGTTTCGGAGAGGGCCCTTCCTACGAGCAGTACTTC. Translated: CASSFGEGPSYEQYF.

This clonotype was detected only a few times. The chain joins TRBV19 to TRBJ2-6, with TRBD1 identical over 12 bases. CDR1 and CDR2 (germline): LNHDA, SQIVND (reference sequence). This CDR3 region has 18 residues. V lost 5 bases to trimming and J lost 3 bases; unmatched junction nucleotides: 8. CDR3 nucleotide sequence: TGTGCCAGTAGTGCCGGGACAGGGGGCTCGAGTGGGGCCAACGTCCTGACTTTC. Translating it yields CASSAGTGGSSGANVLTF. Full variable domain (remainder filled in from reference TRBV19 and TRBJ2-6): DGGITQSPKYLFRKEGQNVTLSCEQNLNHDAMYWYRQDPGQGLRLIYYSQIVNDFQKGDIAEGYSVSREKKESFPLTVTSAQKNPTAFYLCASSAGTGGSSGANVLTFGAGSRLTVL.

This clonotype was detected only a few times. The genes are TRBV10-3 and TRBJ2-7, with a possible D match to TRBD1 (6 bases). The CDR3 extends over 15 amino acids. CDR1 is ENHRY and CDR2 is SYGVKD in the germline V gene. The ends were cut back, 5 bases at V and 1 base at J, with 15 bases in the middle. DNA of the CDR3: TGTGCCATCAGTAACCGGGACAAAACTTCCTACGAGCAGTACTTC. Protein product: CAISNRDKTSYEQYF.

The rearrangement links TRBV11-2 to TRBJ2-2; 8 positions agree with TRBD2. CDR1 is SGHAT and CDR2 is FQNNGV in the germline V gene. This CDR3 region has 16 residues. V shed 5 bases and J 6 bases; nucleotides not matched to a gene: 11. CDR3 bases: TGTGCCAGCAGCCCGGGGGGGGCTAGCTGGGCCGGGGAGCTGTTTTTT. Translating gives CASSPGGASWAGELFF.

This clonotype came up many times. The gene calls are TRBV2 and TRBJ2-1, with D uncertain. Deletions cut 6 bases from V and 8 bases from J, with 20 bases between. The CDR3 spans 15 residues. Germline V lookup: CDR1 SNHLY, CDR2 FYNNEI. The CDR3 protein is CASSEKGSRVHEQFF. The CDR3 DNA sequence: TGTGCCAGCAGCGAGAAGGGTTCACGAGTACATGAGCAGTTCTTC.

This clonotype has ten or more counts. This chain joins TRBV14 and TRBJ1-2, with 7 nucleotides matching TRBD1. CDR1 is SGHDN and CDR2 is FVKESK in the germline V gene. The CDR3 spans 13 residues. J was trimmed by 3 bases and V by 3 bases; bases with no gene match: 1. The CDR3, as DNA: TGTGCCAGCAGCCACGGGACAGACTATGGCTACACCTTC. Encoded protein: CASSHGTDYGYTF.

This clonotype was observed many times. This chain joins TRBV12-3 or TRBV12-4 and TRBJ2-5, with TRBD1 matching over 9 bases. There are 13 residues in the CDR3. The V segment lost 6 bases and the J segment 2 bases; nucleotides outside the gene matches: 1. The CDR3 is CASRGQGQETQYF. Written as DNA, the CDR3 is TGTGCCAGCAGAGGACAGGGGCAAGAGACCCAGTACTTC.

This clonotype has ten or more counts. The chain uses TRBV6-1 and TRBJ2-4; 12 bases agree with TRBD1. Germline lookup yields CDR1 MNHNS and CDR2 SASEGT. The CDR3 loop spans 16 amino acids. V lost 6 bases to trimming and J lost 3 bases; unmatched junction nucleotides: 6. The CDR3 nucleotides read TGTGCCAGCAGGCCCGGGACAGGGGGCGTCAAAAACATTCAGTACTTC. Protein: CASRPGTGGVKNIQYF.

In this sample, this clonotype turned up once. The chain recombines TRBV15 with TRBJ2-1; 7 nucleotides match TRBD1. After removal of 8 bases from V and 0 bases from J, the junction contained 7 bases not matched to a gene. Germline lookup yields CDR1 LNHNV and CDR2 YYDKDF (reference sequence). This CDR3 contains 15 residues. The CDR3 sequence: CATGPGQSSYNEQFF. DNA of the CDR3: TGTGCCACCGGTCCGGGACAGAGCTCCTACAATGAGCAGTTCTTC.

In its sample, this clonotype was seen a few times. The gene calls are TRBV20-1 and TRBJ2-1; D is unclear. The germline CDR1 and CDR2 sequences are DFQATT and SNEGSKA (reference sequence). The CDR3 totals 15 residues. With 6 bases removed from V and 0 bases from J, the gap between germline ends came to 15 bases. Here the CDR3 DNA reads TGCAGTGCGCAGGAACGGCGGAGCTCCTACAATGAGCAGTTCTTC. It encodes CSAQERRSSYNEQFF.

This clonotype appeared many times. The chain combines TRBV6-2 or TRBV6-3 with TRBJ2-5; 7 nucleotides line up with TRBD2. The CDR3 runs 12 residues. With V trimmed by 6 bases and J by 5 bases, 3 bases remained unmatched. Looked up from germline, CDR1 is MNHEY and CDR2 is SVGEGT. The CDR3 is CASSGRWETQYF. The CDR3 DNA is TGTGCCAGCAGCGGGAGGTGGGAGACCCAGTACTTC.

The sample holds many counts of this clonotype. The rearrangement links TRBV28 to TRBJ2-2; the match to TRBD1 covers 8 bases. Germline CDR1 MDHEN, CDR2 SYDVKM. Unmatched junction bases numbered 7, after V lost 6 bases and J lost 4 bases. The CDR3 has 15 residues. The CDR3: CASSWTGLGTGELFF. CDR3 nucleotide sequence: TGTGCCAGCAGCTGGACAGGGCTGGGCACCGGGGAGCTGTTTTTT.

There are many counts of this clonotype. CDR3 nucleotide sequence: TGTGCCAGCAATCTACTAGCAAATGAGCAGTTCTTC. Its protein is CASNLLANEQFF. V gene TRBV5-6 combines with J gene TRBJ2-1; D perhaps matches TRBD2 (6 bases). V was cut by 6 bases and J by 7 bases, with 11 bases left in between. CDR1 SGHDT and CDR2 YYEEEE come from the germline V gene. The CDR3 totals 12 residues.

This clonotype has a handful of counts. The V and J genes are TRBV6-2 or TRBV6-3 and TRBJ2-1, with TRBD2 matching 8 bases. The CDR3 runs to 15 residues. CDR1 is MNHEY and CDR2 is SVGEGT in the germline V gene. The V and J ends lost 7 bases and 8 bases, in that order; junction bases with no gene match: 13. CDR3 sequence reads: CASTDFGLARYEQFF. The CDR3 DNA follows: TGTGCCAGCACCGATTTTGGACTAGCCAGGTATGAGCAGTTCTTC.